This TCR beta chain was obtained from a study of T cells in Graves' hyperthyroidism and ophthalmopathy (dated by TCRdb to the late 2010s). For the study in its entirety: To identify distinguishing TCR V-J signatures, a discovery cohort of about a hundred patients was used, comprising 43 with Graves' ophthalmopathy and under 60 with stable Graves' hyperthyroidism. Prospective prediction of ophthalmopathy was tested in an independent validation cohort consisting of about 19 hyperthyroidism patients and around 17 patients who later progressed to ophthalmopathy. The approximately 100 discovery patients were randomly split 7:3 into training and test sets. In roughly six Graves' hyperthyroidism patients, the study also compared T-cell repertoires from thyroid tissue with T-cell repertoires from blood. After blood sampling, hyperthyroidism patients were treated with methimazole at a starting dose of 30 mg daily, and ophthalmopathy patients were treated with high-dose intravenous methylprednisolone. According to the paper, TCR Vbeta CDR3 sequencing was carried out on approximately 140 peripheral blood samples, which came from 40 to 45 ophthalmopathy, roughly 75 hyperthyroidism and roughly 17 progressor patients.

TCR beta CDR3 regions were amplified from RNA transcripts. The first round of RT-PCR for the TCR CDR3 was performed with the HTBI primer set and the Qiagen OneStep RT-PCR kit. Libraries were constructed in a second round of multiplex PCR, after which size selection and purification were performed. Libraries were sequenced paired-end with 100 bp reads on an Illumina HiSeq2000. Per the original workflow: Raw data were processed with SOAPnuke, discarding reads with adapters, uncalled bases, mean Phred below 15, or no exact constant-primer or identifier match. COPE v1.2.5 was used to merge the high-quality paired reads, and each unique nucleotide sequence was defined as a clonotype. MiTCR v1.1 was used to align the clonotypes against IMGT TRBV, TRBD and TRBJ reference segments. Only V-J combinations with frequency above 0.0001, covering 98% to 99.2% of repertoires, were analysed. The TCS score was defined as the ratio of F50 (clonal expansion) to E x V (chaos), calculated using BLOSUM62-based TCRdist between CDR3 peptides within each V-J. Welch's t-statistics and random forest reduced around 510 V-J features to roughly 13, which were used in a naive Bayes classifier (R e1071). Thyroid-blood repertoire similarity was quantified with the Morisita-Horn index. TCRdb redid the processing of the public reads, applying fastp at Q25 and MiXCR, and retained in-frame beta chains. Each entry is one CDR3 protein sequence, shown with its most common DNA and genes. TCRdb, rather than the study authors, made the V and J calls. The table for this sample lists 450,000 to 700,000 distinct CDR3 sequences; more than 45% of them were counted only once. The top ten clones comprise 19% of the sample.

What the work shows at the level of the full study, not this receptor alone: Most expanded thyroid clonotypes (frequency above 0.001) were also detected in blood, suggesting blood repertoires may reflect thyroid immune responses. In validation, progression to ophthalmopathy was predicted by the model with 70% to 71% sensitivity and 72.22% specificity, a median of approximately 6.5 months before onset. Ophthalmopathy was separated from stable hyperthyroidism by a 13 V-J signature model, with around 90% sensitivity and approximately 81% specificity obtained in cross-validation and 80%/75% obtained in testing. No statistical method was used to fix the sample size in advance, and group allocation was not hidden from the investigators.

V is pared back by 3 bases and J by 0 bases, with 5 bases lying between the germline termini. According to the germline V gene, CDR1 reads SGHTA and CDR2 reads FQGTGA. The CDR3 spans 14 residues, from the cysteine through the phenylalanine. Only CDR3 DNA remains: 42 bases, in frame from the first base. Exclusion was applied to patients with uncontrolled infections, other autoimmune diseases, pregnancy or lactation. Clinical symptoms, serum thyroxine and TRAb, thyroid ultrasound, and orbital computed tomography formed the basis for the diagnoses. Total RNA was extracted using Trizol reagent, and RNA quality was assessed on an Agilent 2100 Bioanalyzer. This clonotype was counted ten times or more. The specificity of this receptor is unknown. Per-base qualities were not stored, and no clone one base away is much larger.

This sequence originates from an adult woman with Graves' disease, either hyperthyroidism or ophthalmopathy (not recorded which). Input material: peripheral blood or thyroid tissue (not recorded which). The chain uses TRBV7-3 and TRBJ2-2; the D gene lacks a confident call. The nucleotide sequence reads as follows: TGTGCCAGCAGCTTCACTACGAACACCGGGGAGCTGTTTTTT. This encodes CASSFTTNTGELFF.